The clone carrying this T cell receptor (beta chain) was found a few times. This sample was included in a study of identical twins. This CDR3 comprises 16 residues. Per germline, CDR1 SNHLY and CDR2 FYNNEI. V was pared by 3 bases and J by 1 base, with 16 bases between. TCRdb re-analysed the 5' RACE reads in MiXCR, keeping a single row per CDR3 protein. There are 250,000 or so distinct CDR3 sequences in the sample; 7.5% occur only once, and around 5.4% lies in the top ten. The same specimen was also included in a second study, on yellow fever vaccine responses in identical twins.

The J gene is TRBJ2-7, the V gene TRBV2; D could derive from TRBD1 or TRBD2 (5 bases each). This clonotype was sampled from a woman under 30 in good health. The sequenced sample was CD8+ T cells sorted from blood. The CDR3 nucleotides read TGTGCCAGCAGTGATTACCAGAGTGGGGGTTCCTACGAGCAGTACTTC. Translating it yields CASSDYQSGGSYEQYF.